The T cell receptor (beta chain) described here comes from a study of vaccination and CD4 T cells after COVID-19. Study-level background: Samples were taken after vaccination, a median of approximately 73 days after dose two, with a range of 14 to 241.

A word on this clonotype: Its antigen is not known.

The CDR3 contains 14 residues. CDR1 SGHRS and CDR2 YFSETQ come from the germline V gene. Trimming shortened V by 3 bases and J by 4 bases, and 10 bases separated the two germline ends. Described treatment: roughly ten-day PBMC culture with coronavirus spike peptide pools or control peptides (ViraFEST assay). The Oncomine TCR Beta short-read assay sequenced DNA from cultured CD4+ T cells. TCRdb re-called the PCR reads with MiXCR, one entry per CDR3 protein. The table lists some 26,000 distinct CDR3 sequences, around half of them singletons, with roughly 27% in the top ten. Sequencing used CD4+ T cells from blood, cultured in vitro, obtained before SARS-CoV-2 vaccination. This TCR was recovered from a human donor who received a COVID-19 vaccine. The V call is TRBV5-1, the J call TRBJ1-4; no firm D call. The CDR3 sequence: CASSWGGINEKLFF. The CDR3 DNA sequence: TGCGCCAGCAGCTGGGGAGGGATTAATGAAAAACTGTTTTTT.